Shown below are 8 T cell receptor beta chains from a single sample sequenced in a study of patients and donors after allogeneic stem cell transplantation. TCRdb reprocessed the RT-PCR reads via MiXCR and lists one record per CDR3 protein. The data show about 960,000 distinct CDR3 sequences, roughly 18% seen once. Specimen: blood, either unsorted or a sorted T cell fraction (not recorded which). The receptors come from a human donor who was either an allogeneic HSCT recipient or a stem cell or donor lymphocyte infusion donor (not recorded which). It is not recorded whose cells these are; they may come from a transplant donor.

CDR3 coding DNA: TGTGCCAGCAGCTACCCTGGGGCCAACACAGATACGCAGTATTTT. Translated: CASSYPGANTDTQYF. The rearrangement links TRBV7-9 to TRBJ2-3; weak D call: TRBD1 (5 bases). Trimming took 4 bases from V and 2 from J, leaving 13 bases between them. Germline V gene data show CDR1 as SEHNR and CDR2 as FQNEAQ (reference sequence). The CDR3 is made up of 15 amino acids.

This clonotype has more than one count but fewer than ten. The chain recombines TRBV7-9 with TRBJ1-2; the match to TRBD1 covers 8 bases. Germline V gives CDR1 SEHNR, CDR2 FQNEAQ (reference sequence). CDR3 length equals 15 residues. V shed 7 bases, J shed 6 bases, and the junction held 13 bases outside the gene matches. The CDR3 DNA reads TGTGCCAGCACCCCTTCCCAGGGGGCAATCGATGGCTACACCTTC. Protein: CASTPSQGAIDGYTF.

This clonotype was detected a few times. J is TRBJ2-1 and V is TRBV12-3 or TRBV12-4; TRBD2 matches at 10 bases. Trimming at V came to 5 bases and at J to 7 bases, leaving 8 bases not matched to a gene. This CDR3 contains 15 residues. The CDR3 loop is CASSHEREGPNEQFF. The CDR3 region has the DNA TGTGCCAGCAGTCATGAGCGGGAGGGCCCGAATGAGCAGTTCTTC.

DNA of the CDR3: TGTGCCAGCAGCTTAGCTGGCAGGGATTCACCCCTCCACTTT. Translated, it gives CASSLAGRDSPLHF. The chain recombines TRBV7-9 with TRBJ1-6; D possibly corresponds to TRBD1 (5 bases). The CDR3 runs 14 residues. The germline gives CDR1 SEHNR, CDR2 FQNEAQ (reference sequence). Deletions cut 0 bases from V and 8 bases from J, with 8 bases between.

This clonotype was observed a handful of times. The chain is built from TRBV10-3 and TRBJ2-7; D uncertain. The CDR3 consists of 15 residues. V was cut by 5 bases and J by 2 bases, with 16 bases left in between. Germline CDR1 ENHRY, CDR2 SYGVKD. The CDR3 is CAISSRLSETYEQYF. In DNA form, the CDR3 reads TGTGCCATCAGTTCCCGATTGTCGGAGACCTACGAGCAGTACTTC.

The chain joins TRBV28 to TRBJ1-6; D not resolved. This CDR3 is built from 14 residues. Trimming pared 8 bases from V and 5 bases from J, leaving 13 bases between. The germline gives CDR1 MDHEN, CDR2 SYDVKM. The CDR3 region is CASVAGLNNSPLHF. The CDR3 bases are TGTGCCAGCGTGGCCGGGTTGAATAATTCACCCCTCCACTTT. Variable domain in full (rest from reference TRBV28 and TRBJ1-6): DVKVTQSSRYLVKRTGEKVFLECVQDMDHENMFWYRQDPGLGLRLIYFSYDVKMKEKGDIPEGYSVSREKKERFSLILESASTNQTSMYLCASVAGLNNSPLHFGNGTRLTVT.

This rearrangement joins TRBV11-2 to TRBJ2-1; TRBD2 aligns across 9 bases. Per germline, CDR1 SGHAT and CDR2 FQNNGV. V lost 2 bases and J lost 7; bases outside the gene matches: 9. This CDR3 spans 16 amino acids. The CDR3 here is CASSLWGGGARNEQFF. The CDR3 DNA sequence: TGTGCCAGCAGCTTATGGGGCGGGGGGGCCCGGAATGAGCAGTTCTTC.

The CDR3 DNA follows: TGTGCCAGCAGCTTAGGGGGACAGGGGGCGAACTATGGCTACACCTTC. It specifies CASSLGGQGANYGYTF. The chain joins TRBV7-2 to TRBJ1-2, with 12 bases lining up with TRBD1. The CDR3 totals 16 residues. V shed 1 base, J shed 2 bases, and the junction held 2 bases outside the gene matches. Germline V CDR1 and CDR2: SGHTA, FQGNSA.